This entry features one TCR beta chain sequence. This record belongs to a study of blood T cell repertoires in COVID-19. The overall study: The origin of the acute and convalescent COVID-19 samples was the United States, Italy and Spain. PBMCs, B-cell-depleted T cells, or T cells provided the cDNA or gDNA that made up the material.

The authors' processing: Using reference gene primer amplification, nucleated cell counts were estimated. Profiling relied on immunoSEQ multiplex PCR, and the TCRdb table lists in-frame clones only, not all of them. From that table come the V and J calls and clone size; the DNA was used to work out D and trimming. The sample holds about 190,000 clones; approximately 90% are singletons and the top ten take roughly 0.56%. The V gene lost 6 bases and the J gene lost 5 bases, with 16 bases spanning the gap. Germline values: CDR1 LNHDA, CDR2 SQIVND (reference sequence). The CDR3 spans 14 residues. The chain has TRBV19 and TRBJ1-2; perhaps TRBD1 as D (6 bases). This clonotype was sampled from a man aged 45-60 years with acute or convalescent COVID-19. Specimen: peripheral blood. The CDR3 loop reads CASRPLAGAYGYTF. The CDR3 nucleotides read TGTGCCAGTAGACCCTTAGCGGGGGCGTATGGCTACACCTTC.